The next 14 T cell receptor beta chains were all read from a single sample in a study of tumor and adjacent non-tumor tissue in lung cancer. This sample's RNA came from whole unsorted tissue. This non-tumor lung sample came from over 3 cm beyond the tumor edge. A modified ARM-PCR protocol with three rounds of nested PCR amplified TCRbeta. From the multiplex PCR reads, TCRdb called clonotypes with MiXCR, one entry per CDR3 protein. The data hold 45,000 to 65,000 distinct CDR3 sequences, with about 79% observed a single time. The sample consisted of distant non-tumor lung tissue. The origin of the receptors is an older woman with non-small cell lung cancer.

With respect to this clonotype: Sequence at one end of the junction differs from germline and may be a read error. The chain carries TRBV10-3 and TRBJ2-7; 9 nucleotides align to TRBD2. This CDR3 has 16 amino acids. Per the germline V gene, CDR1 is ENHRY and CDR2 is SYGVKD. The CDR3 DNA is TGTACCATCAGTGAGTCCGGTAAAGCGGGAGGCTATGAGCAGTACTTC. Residues: CTISESGKAGGYEQYF.

This clonotype was detected many times. The genes are TRBV5-5 and TRBJ2-5, with D perhaps given as TRBD1 or TRBD2 (6 bases each). The germline gives CDR1 SGHKS, CDR2 YYEKEE (reference sequence). The CDR3 sequence is 17 residues long. Between the trimmed V and J ends, which lost 4 bases and 5 bases, there was a span of 24 bases. CDR3 loop: CASSPGDRGDNTETQYF. In nucleotides, the CDR3 is TGTGCCAGCAGCCCGGGCGATAGGGGGGATAATACGGAGACCCAGTACTTC.

About this clonotype: At one of its ends the junction is not consistent with the germline gene, which may arise from a read error. The rearrangement links TRBV24-1 to TRBJ2-2; TRBD2 matches 7 bases. The CDR3 length is 16 residues. The germline V gene encodes CDR1 KGHDR and CDR2 SFDVKD. Here the CDR3 reads CTTSGMLAANTGELFF. In nucleotides, the CDR3 is TGTACCACCAGTGGAATGCTAGCGGCGAACACCGGGGAGCTGTTTTTT.

The chain combines TRBV4-3 with TRBJ2-5; possible D gene TRBD2, 6 bases. V was cut by 10 bases and J by 4 bases, with 22 bases left in between. The CDR3 is 15 residues long. Germline CDR1 reads LGHNA; CDR2 reads YSLEER. CDR3 residues: CANSRHRDSRETQYF. In nucleotides, the CDR3 is TGCGCCAACAGTCGACACCGGGACTCACGAGAGACCCAGTACTTC.

In the case of this clonotype: The conserved phenylalanine or tryptophan is not found at the CDR3 terminus, so this likely reflects a read error. Because the CDR3's place on the DNA is in doubt, the DNA is left out and the CDR3 is given as listed by TCRdb. The CDR3 protein is CASSLKLGVDGEALY. This chain connects TRBV5-4 to TRBJ1-1; TRBD1 is taken as the D call from the table, unchecked against the DNA. Inclusive of both ends, the CDR3 amounts to 15 amino acids. Germline-derived CDR1 and CDR2 are SGHNT and YYREEE (reference sequence).

The sample holds many counts of this clonotype. The chain links TRBV4-3 to TRBJ2-2; maybe TRBD2 (6 bases). The germline gives CDR1 LGHNA, CDR2 YSLEER. The CDR3 length is 14 residues. With 0 bases removed from V and 9 bases from J, the gap between germline ends came to 11 bases. The CDR3: CASSQDLGGWELFF. CDR3 DNA sequence: TGCGCCAGCAGCCAAGATTTGGGGGGATGGGAGCTGTTTTTT.

A remark on this clonotype: At one end, the junction sequence differs from germline, possibly due to a read error. The chain uses TRBV6-5 and TRBJ2-5; the match to TRBD2 covers 8 bases. The V gene's germline CDR1 is MNHEY and CDR2 SVGAGI. The CDR3 runs 16 residues. For the CDR3, the DNA is TGTCCCAGCAGGGGCAGCCAGACTAACGGGAGGGCGACCCAGTACTTC. It encodes CPSRGSQTNGRATQYF.

On this clonotype itself: This likely comes from a read error, as the CDR3 has no conserved phenylalanine or tryptophan at its end. The chain combines TRBV4-2 with TRBJ2-4, with D tentatively TRBD1 (6 bases). CDR3 length equals 18 residues. Between the trimmed V and J ends, which lost 4 bases and 0 bases, there was a span of 19 bases. CDR1 and CDR2 (germline): LGHNA, YNFKEQ. The CDR3 sequence is CASSPSWTDSGAKNIQYL. DNA of the CDR3: TGTGCCAGCAGCCCATCATGGACAGATAGTGGAGCCAAAAACATTCAGTACCTC.

Remarks on this clonotype: At one end the junction does not follow the germline gene, possibly because of a read error. The J gene is TRBJ2-1, the V gene TRBV10-3; unclear D gene. The CDR3 length is 15 residues. CDR1 is ENHRY and CDR2 is SYGVKD in the germline V gene. The CDR3 coding sequence is TGCGCCATCAGTGAGTCGACCAACAGAGACAATGAGCTGTTTTTC. Its protein product is CAISESTNRDNELFF.

The chain combines TRBV6-2 or TRBV6-3 with TRBJ2-1; 9 nucleotides line up with TRBD2. CDR3 length: 16 residues. J gave up 7 bases and V 6 bases, and 13 bases lay outside the gene matches. From germline, CDR1 is MNHEY and CDR2 SVGEGT. CDR3 sequence reads: CASSYTAGGTGNEQFF. In nucleotides, the CDR3 is TGTGCCAGCAGCTATACAGCGGGAGGCACCGGGAATGAGCAGTTCTTC.

Turning to this clonotype: A read error may produce the germline difference seen at one junction end. The chain is built from TRBV6-2 or TRBV6-3 and TRBJ2-3; the D gene could be TRBD1 or TRBD2 (5 bases each). CDR1 is MNHEY, CDR2 SVGEGT, per germline. The CDR3 spans 14 residues. Here the CDR3 reads CTSCLGEETDTQYF. The CDR3 bases are TGTACCAGCTGCCTGGGGGAAGAGACAGATACGCAGTATTTT.

Remarks on this clonotype: The junction shows a germline mismatch at one end, possibly a read error. The rearrangement uses TRBV5-4 and TRBJ2-7, with 10 bases matching TRBD1. Germline V gene data show CDR1 as SGHNT and CDR2 as YYREEE (reference sequence). This CDR3 region has 14 residues. The CDR3 DNA reads as TGTGTCAGCAGTTGGGACAGGGGCTCCTACGAGCAGTACTTC. Translating gives CVSSWDRGSYEQYF.

Notes on this clonotype: An end of the junction differs from the germline gene, which may be a read error. CDR3 DNA: TGTGCCAGTAGTGAAATCATTGGGCAGTTCTTC. Its protein product is CASSEIIGQFF. The V gene is TRBV6-1, the J gene TRBJ2-1, with D uncertain. Germline V lookup: CDR1 MNHNS, CDR2 SASEGT. The CDR3 has 11 residues.

About this clonotype itself: One end of the junction fails to match germline, which may point to a read error. The chain combines TRBV5-1 with TRBJ2-6; D gene uncertain. The CDR3 runs to 15 residues. Germline V lookup: CDR1 SGHRS, CDR2 YFSETQ. CDR3 residues: CASSLRTSVANILTF. CDR3 coding DNA: TGCGCCAGTAGCTTGAGGACGTCTGTGGCCAACATCCTGACTTTC.